This T cell receptor beta chain was sequenced for a study of blood T cell repertoires in COVID-19. With V trimmed by 4 bases and J by 4 bases, 3 bases remained unmatched. Germline V gene data show CDR1 as MNHEY and CDR2 as SMNVEV (reference sequence). The CDR3 runs 14 residues. Libraries were prepared by immunoSEQ multiplex PCR; TCRdb keeps only in-frame clonotypes and omits some of them. The table records about 210,000 clones, 85% of them present only once. Recruits, aged about 18 to 89 years, lived in 25 or so US areas. The sequenced sample was PBMCs or T cells enriched from blood (not recorded which). This clonotype was sampled from a man aged 35-49 years who had recovered from COVID-19. This chain uses TRBV27 with TRBJ1-4, with TRBD1 identical over 7 bases. In DNA, the CDR3 is TGTGCCAGCAGTTCGACAGGGATTAATGAAAAACTGTTTTTT. As protein: CASSSTGINEKLFF.